This T cell receptor (beta chain) was sequenced in a study of shared clonotypes between healthy human individuals. Study information: CD4 naive cells filled three plates per donor, CD4 memory three, CD8 naive two and CD8 memory one.

Method: immunoSEQ multiplex PCR; TCRdb's copy keeps in-frame clones and lacks some. The sample carries about 680,000 clones, about 90% recorded once. Naive CD8 cells lacked CD45RO, underwent positive selection for CCR7 and left out terminally differentiated effector memory CD45RA+ cells. Germline CDR1 reads SGDLS; CDR2 reads YYNGEE. CDR3 size: 14 residues. The V and J ends lost 3 bases and 2 bases, in that order; junction bases with no gene match: 1. This clonotype originated in a man aged 25-40 years in good health. The sequenced sample consisted of naive CD8+ T cells sorted from blood. The chain joins TRBV9 to TRBJ2-4, with TRBD2 matching 8 bases. The CDR3 spells CASSAGGSKNIQYF. CDR3 nucleotide sequence: TGTGCCAGCAGCGCGGGGGGGTCCAAAAACATTCAGTACTTC.